This TCR beta chain originates from a study of cytomegalovirus exposure and HLA in healthy donors. Whole-study results and caveats: What a later analysis reportedly showed was that an Asian-associated ancestry cluster had fewer N-insertions than the approximately 670-donor mean. As was reported, the classifier diagnosed cytomegalovirus status with high specificity and sensitivity.

Use of 60 Vbeta and 13 Jbeta primers characterized the PCR. TCRdb's table, derived via immunoSEQ multiplex PCR, lists solely in-frame clones and lacks some. Among over 60,000 clones listed, roughly 65% were seen once. This clone turned up a few times. Antigen unknown. Sample: PBMCs. This TCR derives from a male donor in good health and CMV-seropositive.

CDR3 region: CASSVGMNTEAFF. In nucleotides, the CDR3 is TGTGCCAGCAGCGTTGGCATGAACACTGAAGCTTTCTTT. The chain links TRBV9 to TRBJ1-1; no definite D call. Germline CDR1 reads SGDLS; CDR2 reads YYNGEE. With 2 bases removed from V and 0 bases from J, the gap between germline ends came to 5 bases. This CDR3 is 13 amino acids long.